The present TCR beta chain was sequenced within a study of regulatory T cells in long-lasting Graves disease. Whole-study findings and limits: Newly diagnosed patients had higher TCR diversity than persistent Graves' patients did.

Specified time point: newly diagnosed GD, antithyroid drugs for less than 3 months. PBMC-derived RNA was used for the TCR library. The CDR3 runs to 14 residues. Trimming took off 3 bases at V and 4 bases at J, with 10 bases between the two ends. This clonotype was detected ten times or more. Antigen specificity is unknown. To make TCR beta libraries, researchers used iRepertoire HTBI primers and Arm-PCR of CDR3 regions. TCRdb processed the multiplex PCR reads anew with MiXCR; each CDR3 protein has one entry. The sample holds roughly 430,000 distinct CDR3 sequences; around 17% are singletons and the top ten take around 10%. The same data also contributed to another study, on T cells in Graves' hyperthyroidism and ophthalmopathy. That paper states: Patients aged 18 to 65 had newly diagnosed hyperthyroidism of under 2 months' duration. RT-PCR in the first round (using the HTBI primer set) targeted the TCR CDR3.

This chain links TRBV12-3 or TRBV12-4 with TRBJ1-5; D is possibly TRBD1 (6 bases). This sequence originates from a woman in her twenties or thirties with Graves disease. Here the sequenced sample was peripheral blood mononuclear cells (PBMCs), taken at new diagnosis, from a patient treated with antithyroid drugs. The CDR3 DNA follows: TGTGCCAGCAGTTTCAGGGGCTGGAATCAGCCCCAGCATTTT. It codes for CASSFRGWNQPQHF.